What follows are 11 T cell receptor beta chains derived from one specimen sequenced in a study of early T cells in non-severe SARS-CoV-2 infection. One entry per CDR3 protein results from TCRdb running MiXCR on the 5' RACE reads. The data contain about 35,000 distinct CDR3 sequences, around 5.8% of them seen just once; the ten biggest clones take up roughly 4%. The starting material was whole blood, obtained at baseline. The source of these receptors is an adult who was a healthcare worker with PCR-confirmed SARS-CoV-2 infection or an uninfected control (not recorded which).

This clonotype was recorded only once. A read error may be the cause here, since a much bigger clone is one base away. V and J are TRBV20-1 and TRBJ2-1; 12 nucleotides line up with TRBD2. Germline trimming cut 0 bases from V and 4 bases from J; bases unmatched to any gene: 10. This CDR3 comprises 18 residues. Per germline, CDR1 DFQATT and CDR2 SNEGSKA (reference sequence). CDR3 DNA: TGCAGTGCTAGAGATTTTTTGGGACTAGCGGGCGGATACAATGAGCAGTTCTTC. Its protein is CSARDFLGLAGGYNEQFF.

At least ten counts were recorded for this clonotype. The gene calls are TRBV7-2 and TRBJ2-7; the D is unclear. The CDR3 sequence is 13 residues long. V lost 2 bases and J 7 bases, leaving 12 bases between the germline ends. The germline V gene encodes CDR1 SGHTA and CDR2 FQGNSA. The CDR3 DNA follows: TGTGCCAGCAGCTTAAACCTGGGTGGGGAGCAGTACTTC. This codes for CASSLNLGGEQYF.

The rearrangement uses TRBV18 and TRBJ2-1; D is unclear. V shed 3 bases and J shed 9 bases, with 12 bases lying between them. The germline V gene encodes CDR1 KGHSH and CDR2 LQKENI. This CDR3 is built from 13 residues. For the CDR3, the DNA is TGTGCCAGCTCACCCTTAGCCGGCGGTGAGCAGTTCTTC. Its protein product is CASSPLAGGEQFF.

The table lists this clonotype with many counts. This chain uses TRBV7-7 with TRBJ2-7; the match to TRBD1 covers 8 bases. The CDR3 is made up of 15 amino acids. The V and J ends lost 8 bases and 4 bases, in that order; junction bases with no gene match: 13. Germline V gives CDR1 SSHAT, CDR2 FNYEAQ (reference sequence). The CDR3 DNA is TGTGCCAGCTCTCCCCGCAGACAGGGGACATACGAGCAGTACTTC. Protein product: CASSPRRQGTYEQYF.

The chain uses TRBV4-3 and TRBJ2-7, with D uncertain. Germline-derived CDR1 and CDR2 are LGHNA and YSLEER. V gave up 3 bases and J gave up 3 bases, with 18 bases separating them. The CDR3 extends over 16 amino acids. DNA for the CDR3: TGCGCCAGCAGCCAGGGCCTAGGTGGGCTGGACTACGAGCAGTACTTC. This translates into CASSQGLGGLDYEQYF.

The chain joins TRBV7-2 to TRBJ2-1, with D hard to call. The V gene's germline CDR1 is SGHTA and CDR2 FQGNSA. The CDR3 consists of 13 residues. V was shortened by 5 bases and J by 10 bases, with 15 bases between the two germline ends. CDR3: CASSTDFLGEQFF. The CDR3 bases are TGTGCCAGCAGCACCGACTTCCTGGGCGAGCAGTTCTTC.

This clonotype was picked up many times. This sequence joins TRBV20-1 and TRBJ2-5; the D is unclear. The germline V and J ends were trimmed by 0 bases and 4 bases, with 9 bases remaining between them. The CDR3 covers 13 residues. Germline CDR1 is DFQATT and CDR2 is SNEGSKA (reference sequence). DNA of the CDR3: TGCAGTGCTAGAGAGGACCCCCTAGAGACCCAGTACTTC. It translates to CSAREDPLETQYF.

This clonotype was observed at least ten times. The chain has TRBV7-6 and TRBJ2-1, with 9 bases identical to TRBD2. Germline values: CDR1 SGHVS, CDR2 FNYEAQ. V was pared by 0 bases and J by 8 bases, with 23 bases of the junction left unmatched. The CDR3 loop spans 21 amino acids. CDR3 loop: CASSLAASSVTLWGLAYEQFF. CDR3 sequence (DNA): TGTGCCAGCAGCTTAGCTGCTAGTAGTGTAACATTGTGGGGACTAGCCTATGAGCAGTTCTTC.

The rearrangement links TRBV7-8 to TRBJ2-2; 7 bases map to TRBD2. This CDR3 has 15 amino acids. Losses at the gene ends were 7 bases for V and 2 bases for J; bases not matched to a gene: 7. Germline-derived CDR1 and CDR2 are SGHVS and FQNEAQ. The CDR3 reads CASTPGTINTGELFF. The CDR3 nucleotides read TGTGCCAGCACGCCCGGGACTATTAACACCGGGGAGCTGTTTTTT.

Many counts were recorded for this clonotype. V usage is TRBV5-6 and J usage is TRBJ2-3, with unresolved D. Trimming took 3 bases from V and 4 from J, leaving 6 bases between them. This CDR3 comprises 12 residues. CDR1 and CDR2 (germline): SGHDT, YYEEEE. The CDR3 DNA sequence: TGTGCCAGCAGCTACGAGGCAGATACGCAGTATTTT. It translates to CASSYEADTQYF.

This clonotype was recorded many times. V gene TRBV12-5 combines with J gene TRBJ2-7; possible D gene TRBD1, 6 bases. The CDR3 has 12 residues. Germline CDR1 LGHNT, CDR2 FRNRAP. With 6 bases removed from V and 5 bases from J, the gap between germline ends came to 11 bases. Here the CDR3 DNA reads TGTGCTAGTGGCCTGCAGGGGAACGAGCAGTACTTC. This translates into CASGLQGNEQYF.